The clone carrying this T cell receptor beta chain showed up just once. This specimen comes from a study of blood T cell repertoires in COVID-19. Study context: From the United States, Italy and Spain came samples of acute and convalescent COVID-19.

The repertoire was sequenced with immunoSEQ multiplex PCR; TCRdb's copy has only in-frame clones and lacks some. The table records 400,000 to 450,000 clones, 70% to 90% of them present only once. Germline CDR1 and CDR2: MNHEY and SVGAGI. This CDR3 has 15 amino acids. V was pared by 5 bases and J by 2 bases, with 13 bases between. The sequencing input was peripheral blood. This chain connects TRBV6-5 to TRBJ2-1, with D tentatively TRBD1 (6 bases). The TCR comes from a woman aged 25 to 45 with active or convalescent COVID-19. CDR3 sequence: CASSPGQLAYNEQFF. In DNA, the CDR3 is TGTGCCAGCAGTCCCGGACAGTTAGCCTACAATGAGCAGTTCTTC.